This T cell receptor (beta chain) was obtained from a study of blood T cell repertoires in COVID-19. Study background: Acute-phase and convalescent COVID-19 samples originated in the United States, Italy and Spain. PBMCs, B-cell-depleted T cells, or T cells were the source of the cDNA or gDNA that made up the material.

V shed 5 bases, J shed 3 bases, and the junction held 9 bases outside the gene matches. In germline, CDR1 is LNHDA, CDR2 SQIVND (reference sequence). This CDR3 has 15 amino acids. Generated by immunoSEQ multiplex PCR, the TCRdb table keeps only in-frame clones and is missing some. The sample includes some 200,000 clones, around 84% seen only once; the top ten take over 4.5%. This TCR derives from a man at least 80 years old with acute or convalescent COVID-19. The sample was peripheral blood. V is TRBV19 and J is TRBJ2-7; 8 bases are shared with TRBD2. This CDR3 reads CASSLLAGSSYEQYF. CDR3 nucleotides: TGTGCCAGTAGTTTGTTAGCGGGATCGAGCTACGAGCAGTACTTC.